Listed below are T cell receptor beta chains from one sample, sequenced in a study of Ad26.COV2.S vaccination and SARS-CoV-2 variants. Profiling relied on immunoSEQ multiplex PCR, and the TCRdb table lists in-frame clones only, not all of them. The data hold over 350,000 clones, with roughly nine tenths observed a single time. Here the sequenced sample was peripheral blood, taken in a trial of Ad26.COV2.S vaccine versus placebo. Receptors were obtained from a person aged 18 to 65 who received the Ad26.COV2.S COVID-19 vaccine or a placebo. The CDR3 runs from the conserved cysteine through the conserved F or W. The order of the fields is J gene, clone size, V gene, D gene, CDR3 DNA, CDR3 protein. The D gene is left open where the match is weak. Clone size is not always given. Where it is, it says once, few, many or a class for expanded clones.

TRBJ1-2 | . | TRBV2 | . | TGTGCCAGCTCGTGGGGAAGAATTAACTATGGCTACACCTTC | CASSWGRINYGYTF
TRBJ2-3 | . | TRBV7-9 | . | TGTGCCAGCAGCTCGGGAAGGTACGAGACAGATACGCAGTATTTT | CASSSGRYETDTQYF
TRBJ2-5 | . | TRBV6-2/TRBV6-3 | TRBD2 | TGTGCCAGCAGTTATAAAGCGGGGGGGCCTAAACAAGAGACCCAGTACTTC | CASSYKAGGPKQETQYF
TRBJ1-1 | . | TRBV7-9 | TRBD1 | TGTGCCAGCAGCCCGACAGGGGATAGGAACACTGAAGCTTTCTTT | CASSPTGDRNTEAFF
TRBJ2-5 | . | TRBV27 | TRBD2 | TGTGCCAGCAGCCCCACTAGCGGCCAAGAGACCCAGTACTTC | CASSPTSGQETQYF
TRBJ2-1 | . | TRBV6-2/TRBV6-3 | . | TGTGCCAGCAGCCAAGACCCGTACAATGAGCAGTTCTTC | CASSQDPYNEQFF
TRBJ2-3 | . | TRBV4-1 | . | TGCGCCAGCAGCCAAGGGGCCGGGGCGACGCAGTATTTT | CASSQGAGATQYF
TRBJ1-2 | . | TRBV5-8 | . | TGTGCCAGCAGCTTGGGACCGACTAACTATGGCTACACCTTC | CASSLGPTNYGYTF
TRBJ1-2 | . | TRBV3-1/TRBV3-2 | . | TGTGCCAGCAGCCAAGCCATGGACTTCTATGGCTACACCTTC | CASSQAMDFYGYTF
TRBJ1-6 | . | TRBV5-6 | . | TGTGCCAGCAGCTTGGAGCAGGGCCTCATTTCACCCCTCCACTTT | CASSLEQGLISPLHF
TRBJ2-7 | once | TRBV7-2 | . | TGTGCCAGTAAGACGGCACTATCCTACGAGCAGTACTTC | CASKTALSYEQYF
TRBJ2-7 | . | TRBV27 | . | TGTGCCAGCAGTTTCCGGGGGCCAGGGGGTGATACCTACGAGCAGTACTTC | CASSFRGPGGDTYEQYF
TRBJ1-1 | . | TRBV10-2 | . | TGCGCCAGCAGTGAGACCAGGACTACTGAAGCTTTCTTT | CASSETRTTEAFF
TRBJ2-5 | . | TRBV3-1/TRBV3-2 | . | TGTGCCAGCACCCTCTTCGGGGGAGAGACCCAGTACTTC | CASTLFGGETQYF
TRBJ1-2 | . | TRBV5-4 | . | TGTGCCAGCAGCTTGGACAGAGCTTATGGCTACACCTTC | CASSLDRAYGYTF
TRBJ1-3 | . | TRBV6-5 | TRBD1 | TGTGCCAGCAGTTACTCAGGGACAGACTCTGGAAACACCATATATTTT | CASSYSGTDSGNTIYF
TRBJ2-3 | . | TRBV7-2 | TRBD1 | TGTGCCAGCAGCTTAATAGGACAGGGGGCGCGAGATACGCAGTATTTT | CASSLIGQGARDTQYF
TRBJ1-1 | few | TRBV11-2 | . | TGTGCCAGCAGCTTATGGGGATCCCAGAACACTGAAGCTTTCTTT | CASSLWGSQNTEAFF
TRBJ1-2 | . | TRBV6-4 | . | TGTGCCAGCGTAATTGGCGGGGGGGGAGGCTATGGCTACACCTTC | CASVIGGGGGYGYTF
TRBJ2-3 | . | TRBV3-1/TRBV3-2 | . | TGTGCCAGCAGCATTGGAGGCATTTTCCCAGATACGCAGTATTTT | CASSIGGIFPDTQYF
TRBJ2-3 | . | TRBV6-4 | . | TGTGCCAGCAGTTACGAAAGGGCAGATACGCAGTATTTT | CASSYERADTQYF
TRBJ2-7 | few | TRBV7-8 | . | TGTGCCAGCAGCGTTCCCCATGGGACTGGAGGGTCCTACGAGCAGTACTTC | CASSVPHGTGGSYEQYF
TRBJ1-1 | . | TRBV6-6 | . | TGTGCCAGCAGCCGTATGTCTCCTAGAGGGACTGAAGCTTTCTTT | CASSRMSPRGTEAFF
TRBJ1-1 | . | TRBV7-9 | TRBD1 | TGTGCCAGCAGCTTAGCGGGGGCAGGGGGCACTGAAGCTTTCTTT | CASSLAGAGGTEAFF
TRBJ1-1 | once | TRBV18 | . | TGTGCCAGCTCACTACAGGTCATGAACACTGAAGCTTTCTTT | CASSLQVMNTEAFF
TRBJ2-3 | . | TRBV19 | . | TGTGCCACGGGGGCTGGGGATTTAGATACGCAGTATTTT | CATGAGDLDTQYF
TRBJ2-7 | . | TRBV25-1 | TRBD1 | TGTGCCAGCAGTGAATTCGGGGGACAGGGCTCCGGCGAGCAGTACTTC | CASSEFGGQGSGEQYF
TRBJ1-1 | . | TRBV5-5 | . | TGTGCCAGCAGCTTAGGGGGAGGGACTGAAGCTTTCTTT | CASSLGGGTEAFF
TRBJ1-2 | . | TRBV6-1 | . | TGTGCCAGCAGTGAAGCCGGAAGGGGAGCTAACTATGGCTACACCTTC | CASSEAGRGANYGYTF
TRBJ2-2 | few | TRBV19 | . | TGTGCCAGTAGTATGGGGCCGAACACCGGGGAGCTGTTTTTT | CASSMGPNTGELFF
TRBJ1-6 | few | TRBV7-9 | . | TGTGCCAGCAGCTCCAGCGGAGTCTCACCCCTCCACTTT | CASSSSGVSPLHF